This entry lists 27 T cell receptor beta chains sequenced from one sample in a study of cytomegalovirus exposure and HLA in healthy donors. The PCR had 60 Vbeta and 13 Jbeta primers. Method: immunoSEQ multiplex PCR; TCRdb's copy keeps in-frame clones and lacks some. The sample carries roughly 100,000 clones, around 77% recorded once. Sequenced material: PBMCs. The source is a man aged 50-60 years in good health and CMV-seropositive.

The chain recombines TRBV5-6 with TRBJ2-2; the D gene is possibly TRBD1 (6 bases). CDR1 is SGHDT and CDR2 is YYEEEE in the germline V gene. The CDR3 consists of 15 residues. V shed 4 bases and J shed 3 bases, with 13 bases lying between them. The CDR3: CASSPGVGYTGELFF. The CDR3 DNA is TGTGCCAGCAGCCCAGGGGTCGGGTACACCGGGGAGCTGTTTTTT.

This chain uses TRBV27 with TRBJ2-6, with D maybe TRBD2 (6 bases). The CDR3 contains 18 residues. Deletions cut 3 bases from V and 0 bases from J, with 15 bases between. Germline CDR1 MNHEY, CDR2 SMNVEV (reference sequence). The CDR3 reads CASSFKRGLDSGANVLTF. As DNA, the CDR3 is TGTGCCAGCAGTTTTAAACGGGGACTGGACTCTGGGGCCAACGTCCTGACTTTC. Combining the CDR3 with reference TRBV27 and TRBJ2-6 gives the whole variable domain EAQVTQNPRYLITVTGKKLTVTCSQNMNHEYMSWYRQDPGLGLRQIYYSMNVEVTDKGDVPEGYKVSRKEKRNFPLILESPSPNQTSLYFCASSFKRGLDSGANVLTFGAGSRLTVL.

The rearrangement joins TRBV7-2 to TRBJ2-3; weak D call: TRBD1 (5 bases). In germline, CDR1 is SGHTA, CDR2 FQGNSA. The CDR3 spans 14 residues. Trimming shortened V by 5 bases and J by 2 bases, and 11 bases separated the two germline ends. The CDR3 loop reads CASSPQTATDTQYF. For the CDR3, the DNA is TGTGCCAGCAGCCCCCAGACAGCCACAGATACGCAGTATTTT.

This clone was seen a handful of times. This chain links TRBV11-2 with TRBJ1-3; D remains ambiguous. Germline V gene lookup returns CDR1 SGHAT and CDR2 FQNNGV. Trimming cost V 1 base and J 0 bases, with 7 bases left between them. CDR3 length equals 15 residues. CDR3 coding DNA: TGTGCCAGCAGCTTAGTGAGAGGCTCTGGAAACACCATATATTTT. Its protein product is CASSLVRGSGNTIYF.

This chain links TRBV28 with TRBJ2-4; 8 nucleotides align to TRBD1. The junction had 8 bases not matched to a gene; V was cut back by 10 bases and J by 6 bases. From germline, CDR1 is MDHEN and CDR2 SYDVKM. The CDR3 has 13 amino acids. The CDR3 is CATFGQGTNIQYF. The CDR3, as DNA: TGTGCCACCTTCGGACAGGGAACAAACATTCAGTACTTC.

The chain employs TRBV18 and TRBJ1-5; D is unresolved. CDR3 length: 13 residues. Trimming pared 1 base from V and 4 bases from J, leaving 5 bases between. Looked up from germline, CDR1 is KGHSH and CDR2 is LQKENI. The CDR3 region has the DNA TGTGCCAGCTCACCACTCACAAATCAGCCCCAGCATTTT. Protein product: CASSPLTNQPQHF.

This chain links TRBV19 with TRBJ2-7, with D perhaps TRBD1 (6 bases). The CDR3 loop spans 14 amino acids. V was shortened by 8 bases and J by 5 bases, with 19 bases between the two germline ends. CDR1 and CDR2 from the germline V gene are LNHDA and SQIVND (reference sequence). The CDR3, as DNA: TGTGCCAGTTCATCCACAACAGGGTCCCACGAGCAGTACTTC. Its protein product is CASSSTTGSHEQYF.

The chain couples TRBV6-5 to TRBJ2-3; 9 bases are a match to TRBD2. The CDR3 extends over 14 amino acids. CDR1 MNHEY and CDR2 SVGAGI come from the germline V gene. Trimming cost V 5 bases and J 8 bases; bases outside gene matches: 8. The CDR3 region is CASSEGTSYGTQYF. In DNA form, the CDR3 reads TGTGCCAGCAGTGAAGGGACTAGCTACGGTACGCAGTATTTT.

This sequence joins TRBV10-3 and TRBJ2-7; TRBD2 matches at 7 bases. This CDR3 region has 14 residues. Germline CDR1 and CDR2: ENHRY and SYGVKD. The J segment lost 0 bases and the V segment lost 6 bases, leaving 5 bases of the junction unmatched. The CDR3 is CAIRREGSSYEQYF. Here the CDR3 DNA reads TGTGCCATCAGGAGGGAGGGGAGCTCCTACGAGCAGTACTTC.

The rearrangement links TRBV15 to TRBJ1-3; TRBD1 agrees at 7 bases. The junction had 3 bases not matched to a gene; V was cut back by 0 bases and J by 4 bases. The length of the CDR3 is 15 residues. The germline CDR1 and CDR2 sequences are LNHNV and YYDKDF (reference sequence). In nucleotides, the CDR3 is TGTGCCACCAGCAGAGATAAGGGACAGGGAAACACCATATATTTT. Translated: CATSRDKGQGNTIYF.

The chain combines TRBV7-2 with TRBJ1-2; D possibly corresponds to TRBD1 (5 bases). There are 12 residues in the CDR3. From germline, CDR1 is SGHTA and CDR2 FQGNSA. The ends were cut back, 0 bases at V and 13 bases at J, with 12 bases in the middle. This CDR3 reads CASSLAQGRSTF. For the CDR3, the DNA is TGTGCCAGCAGCTTAGCCCAGGGTAGAAGCACCTTC.

J is TRBJ2-3 and V is TRBV10-2; D is undetermined. Germline values: CDR1 WSHSY, CDR2 SAAADI. V lost 2 bases and J 4 bases, leaving 4 bases between the germline ends. The length of the CDR3 is 12 residues. In nucleotides, the CDR3 is TGCGCCAGCAGTGAGATCTCAGATACGCAGTATTTT. It codes for CASSEISDTQYF.

A single count supports this clone. The chain has TRBV5-1 and TRBJ2-1; no clear D. Germline CDR1 and CDR2: SGHRS and YFSETQ. The CDR3 loop spans 13 amino acids. The germline V and J ends were trimmed by 7 bases and 0 bases, with 8 bases remaining between them. The CDR3 DNA is TGCGCCAGCTGGAGCGACTCCTACAATGAGCAGTTCTTC. Protein sequence: CASWSDSYNEQFF.

This chain joins TRBV7-9 and TRBJ2-2, with unresolved D. Trimming cost V 8 bases and J 5 bases, with 9 bases left between them. This CDR3 region has 12 residues. Germline V gene data show CDR1 as SEHNR and CDR2 as FQNEAQ (reference sequence). The CDR3, as DNA: TGTGCCAGCCCGAAGAGAACCGGGGAGCTGTTTTTT. This codes for CASPKRTGELFF.

This clone appeared a few times. CDR3 region: CASTLAGGYNEQFF. The CDR3 DNA is TGTGCCAGCACCTTAGCGGGTGGGTATAATGAGCAGTTCTTC. This chain uses TRBV5-4 with TRBJ2-1, with TRBD2 matching 7 bases. Per the germline V gene, CDR1 is SGHNT and CDR2 is YYREEE (reference sequence). Trimming removed 6 bases from V and 7 bases from J; junction bases left unmatched: 10. The CDR3 runs 14 residues. Combining the CDR3 with reference TRBV5-4 and TRBJ2-1 gives the whole variable domain ETGVTQSPTHLIKTRGQQVTLRCSSQSGHNTVSWYQQALGQGPQFIFQYYREEENGRGNFPPRFSGLQFPNYSSELNVNALELDDSALYLCASTLAGGYNEQFFGPGTRLTVL.

The chain has TRBV18 and TRBJ2-2; 7 bases line up with TRBD1. Germline trimming cut 6 bases from V and 7 bases from J; bases unmatched to any gene: 14. Germline V gene data show CDR1 as KGHSH and CDR2 as LQKENI. This CDR3 contains 16 residues. CDR3 region: CASSYISSTGYGELFF. Here the CDR3 DNA reads TGTGCCAGCTCCTACATCTCTTCGACAGGGTACGGGGAGCTGTTTTTT.

V gene TRBV18 combines with J gene TRBJ2-7; 12 nucleotides line up with TRBD1. V trimming: 1 base; J trimming: 5 bases; junction bases outside the gene matches: 0. Germline V gene lookup returns CDR1 KGHSH and CDR2 LQKENI. This CDR3 has 14 residues. The CDR3, as DNA: TGTGCCAGCTCACCACGGGACAGGGGGCACGAGCAGTACTTC. Its protein is CASSPRDRGHEQYF.

The chain has TRBV30 and TRBJ2-7, with TRBD1 identical over 7 bases. Trimming cost V 8 bases and J 6 bases; bases outside gene matches: 13. Per the germline V gene, CDR1 is GTSNPN and CDR2 is SVGIG (reference sequence). This CDR3 is built from 13 residues. The CDR3, as DNA: TGTGCCGGAACTCGGGACAGTACGCCCGAGCAGTACTTC. Translation: CAGTRDSTPEQYF.

This clone was recorded only once. This chain uses TRBV28 with TRBJ1-5, with D perhaps matching TRBD1 (6 bases). V was shortened by 1 base and J by 0 bases, with 13 bases between the two germline ends. Germline V gives CDR1 MDHEN, CDR2 SYDVKM. The CDR3 contains 17 residues. This CDR3 is CASSLLEGEDSNQPQHF. The CDR3 DNA reads as TGTGCCAGCAGTTTATTAGAGGGGGAAGATAGCAATCAGCCCCAGCATTTT. The whole variable domain, filled in from reference TRBV28 and TRBJ1-5, reads DVKVTQSSRYLVKRTGEKVFLECVQDMDHENMFWYRQDPGLGLRLIYFSYDVKMKEKGDIPEGYSVSREKKERFSLILESASTNQTSMYLCASSLLEGEDSNQPQHFGDGTRLSIL.

The chain has TRBV27 and TRBJ1-1, with D perhaps matching TRBD1 (5 bases). Trimming took off 7 bases at V and 2 bases at J, with 14 bases between the two ends. This CDR3 region has 14 residues. Per the germline V gene, CDR1 is MNHEY and CDR2 is SMNVEV (reference sequence). The DNA of the CDR3 is TGTGCCAGCACCAATTTAGGGGCCAACACTGAAGCTTTCTTT. It specifies CASTNLGANTEAFF.

The V and J genes are TRBV28 and TRBJ2-3; 10 bases align to TRBD2. After removal of 7 bases from V and 5 bases from J, the junction contained 15 bases not matched to a gene. The CDR3 extends over 17 amino acids. Germline values: CDR1 MDHEN, CDR2 SYDVKM. In nucleotides, the CDR3 is TGTGCCAGCACTCCACTATGGGCTAGCGGGAGAGGAGATACGCAGTATTTT. Protein product: CASTPLWASGRGDTQYF.

Ten or more counts support this clone. The chain is built from TRBV18 and TRBJ2-2, with 7 bases lining up with TRBD2. Per the germline V gene, CDR1 is KGHSH and CDR2 is LQKENI. There are 17 residues in the CDR3. V lost 3 bases to trimming and J lost 6 bases; unmatched junction nucleotides: 13. The CDR3 DNA reads TGTGCCAGCTCACCCAACGGTGCGGGAGATGGGTCCGGGGAGCTGTTTTTT. This gives the protein CASSPNGAGDGSGELFF.

The chain combines TRBV5-4 with TRBJ1-2; D might be TRBD1 (6 bases). V was pared by 4 bases and J by 8 bases, with 15 bases between. Per the germline V gene, CDR1 is SGHNT and CDR2 is YYREEE (reference sequence). This CDR3 spans 13 amino acids. The CDR3 protein is CASSPGGGVGYTF. CDR3 nucleotide sequence: TGTGCCAGCAGCCCGGGGGGGGGCGTCGGCTACACCTTC.

The CDR3 bases are TGTGCCAGCAGAGCGACAGGGGTTGGTAACTATGGCTACACCTTC. It codes for CASRATGVGNYGYTF. The rearrangement links TRBV28 to TRBJ1-2; 8 bases fit TRBD1. The V segment lost 6 bases and the J segment 1 base; nucleotides outside the gene matches: 7. CDR3 size: 15 residues. Germline-derived CDR1 and CDR2 are MDHEN and SYDVKM.

This chain joins TRBV28 and TRBJ2-3, with 9 nucleotides matching TRBD2. There are 16 residues in the CDR3. Trimming removed 5 bases from V and 4 bases from J; junction bases left unmatched: 10. Germline V CDR1 and CDR2: MDHEN, SYDVKM. CDR3 region: CASSKLGREGADTQYF. Here the CDR3 DNA reads TGTGCCAGCAGTAAGCTCGGGCGGGAGGGCGCAGATACGCAGTATTTT.

This clone appeared a few times. The rearrangement uses TRBV29-1 and TRBJ2-1; D is perhaps TRBD1 (6 bases). The CDR3 contains 17 residues. V was clipped by 3 bases and J by 0 bases, with 18 bases between them. The V gene's germline CDR1 is SQVTM and CDR2 ANQGSEA. The CDR3 DNA is TGCAGCGTTGACCTGTCAGGGGTACGATCCTCCTACAATGAGCAGTTCTTC. Translating gives CSVDLSGVRSSYNEQFF.

This clone was counted only a few times. The chain carries TRBV18 and TRBJ2-3, with D tentatively TRBD2 (6 bases). CDR3 length: 16 residues. CDR1 is KGHSH and CDR2 is LQKENI in the germline V gene. Trimming left V 0 bases short and J 4 bases short, with 14 bases between. CDR3 sequence reads: CASSPPGSVAADTQYF. The CDR3, as DNA: TGTGCCAGCTCACCACCAGGCTCCGTAGCGGCAGATACGCAGTATTTT.